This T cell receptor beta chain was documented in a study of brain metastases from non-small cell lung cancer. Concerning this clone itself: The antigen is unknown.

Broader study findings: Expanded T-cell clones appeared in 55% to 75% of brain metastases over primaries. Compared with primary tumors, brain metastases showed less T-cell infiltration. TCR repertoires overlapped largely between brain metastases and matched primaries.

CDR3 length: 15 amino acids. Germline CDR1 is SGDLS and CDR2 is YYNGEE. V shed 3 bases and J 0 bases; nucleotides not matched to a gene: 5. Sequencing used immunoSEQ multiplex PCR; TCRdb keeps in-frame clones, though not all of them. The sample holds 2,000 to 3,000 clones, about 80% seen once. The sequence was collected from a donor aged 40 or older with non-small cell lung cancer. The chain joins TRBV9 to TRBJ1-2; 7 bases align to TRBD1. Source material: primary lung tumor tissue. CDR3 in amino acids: CASSGPGTANYGYTF. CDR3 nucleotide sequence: TGTGCCAGCAGCGGTCCCGGGACAGCTAACTATGGCTACACCTTC.